The 3 T cell receptor beta chains given below trace back to one sample, sequenced in a study of T cells of healthy individuals (dated by TCRdb to about 2018). The receptor library was made with 5' RACE. Sequencing instrument: Illumina MiSeq. TCRdb cleaned the public reads at Q25 with fastp, built clones with MiXCR and kept in-frame beta chains. Each entry merges the rows of one CDR3 protein and shows their most common DNA and genes. This sample lists about 96,000 distinct CDR3 sequences; roughly 15% were detected once. The ten most abundant clones make up 6.2% of the sample. The receptors stem from a human donor in good health.

This clonotype came up a few times. Here the CDR3 reads CASSGPGSGSYEQYF. The CDR3 DNA is TGTGCCAGCAGTGGCCCGGGCAGCGGATCCTACGAGCAGTACTTC. V and J are TRBV28 and TRBJ2-7, with D possibly TRBD2 on 5 matching bases. With 5 bases removed from V and 1 base from J, the gap between germline ends came to 15 bases. This CDR3 is built from 15 residues. CDR1 is MDHEN and CDR2 is SYDVKM in the germline V gene.

This clonotype showed up many times. V gene TRBV15 combines with J gene TRBJ2-3; 7 bases are a match to TRBD2. The ends lost 8 bases at V and 1 base at J; junction bases unmatched: 3. The CDR3 runs 13 residues. The V gene's germline CDR1 is LNHNV and CDR2 YYDKDF (reference sequence). The CDR3 reads CATGEGGTDTQYF. The CDR3 coding sequence is TGTGCCACCGGGGAGGGCGGCACAGATACGCAGTATTTT.

This rearrangement joins TRBV7-8 to TRBJ2-1; D possibly matches TRBD1 or TRBD2 (5 bases each). The V gene's germline CDR1 is SGHVS and CDR2 FQNEAQ. V lost 1 base and J lost 2, with 15 bases in between. The length of the CDR3 is 17 residues. CDR3 in DNA: TGTGCCAGCAGCTTAGGGGGGTCGTGGAAACCCTACAATGAGCAGTTCTTC. This codes for CASSLGGSWKPYNEQFF. Full variable domain (missing parts from reference TRBV7-8 and TRBJ2-1): GAGVSQSPRYKVAKRGQDVALRCDPISGHVSLFWYQQALGQGPEFLTYFQNEAQLDKSGLPSDRFFAERPEGSVSTLKIQRTQQEDSAVYLCASSLGGSWKPYNEQFFGPGTRLTVL.